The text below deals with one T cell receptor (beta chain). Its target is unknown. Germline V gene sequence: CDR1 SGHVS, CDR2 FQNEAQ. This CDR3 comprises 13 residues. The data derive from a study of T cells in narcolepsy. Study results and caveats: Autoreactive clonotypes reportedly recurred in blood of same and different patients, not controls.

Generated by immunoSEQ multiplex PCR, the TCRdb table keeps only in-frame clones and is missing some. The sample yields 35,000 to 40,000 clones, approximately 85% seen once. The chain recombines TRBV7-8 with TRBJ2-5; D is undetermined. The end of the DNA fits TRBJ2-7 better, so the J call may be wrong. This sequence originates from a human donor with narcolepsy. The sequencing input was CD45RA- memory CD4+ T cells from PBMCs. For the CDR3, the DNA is TGTGCCAGCAGCTCCCCCGCTTCAGACGAGCAGTACTTC. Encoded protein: CASSSPASDEQYF.